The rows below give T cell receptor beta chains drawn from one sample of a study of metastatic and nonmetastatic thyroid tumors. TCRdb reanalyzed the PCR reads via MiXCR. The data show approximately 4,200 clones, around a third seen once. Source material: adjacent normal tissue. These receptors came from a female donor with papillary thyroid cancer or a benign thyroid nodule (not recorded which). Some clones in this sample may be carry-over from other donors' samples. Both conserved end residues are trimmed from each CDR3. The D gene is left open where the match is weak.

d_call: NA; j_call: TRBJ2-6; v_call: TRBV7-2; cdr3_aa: ASSLGTSGANVLT
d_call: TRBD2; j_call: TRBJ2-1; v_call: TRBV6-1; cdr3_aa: ASSENSLRATSGNEQF
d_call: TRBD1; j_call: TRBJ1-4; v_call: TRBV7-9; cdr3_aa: ASSLRSGQHEKLF
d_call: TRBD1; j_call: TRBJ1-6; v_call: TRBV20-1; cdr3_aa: SATPGQGYSPLH
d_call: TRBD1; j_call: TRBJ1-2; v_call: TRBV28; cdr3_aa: ASSSGQGALANYGYT
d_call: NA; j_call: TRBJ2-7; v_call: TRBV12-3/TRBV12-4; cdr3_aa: ASSDGMYEQY
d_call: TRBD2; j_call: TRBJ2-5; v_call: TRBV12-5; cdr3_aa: ASGSGGSQY
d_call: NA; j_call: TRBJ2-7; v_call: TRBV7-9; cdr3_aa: ASSLVLGEQY
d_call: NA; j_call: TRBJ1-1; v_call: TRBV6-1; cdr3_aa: ASSEHANTEAF
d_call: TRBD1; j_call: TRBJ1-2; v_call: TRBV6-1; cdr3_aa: ASSMTGISAKDGYT
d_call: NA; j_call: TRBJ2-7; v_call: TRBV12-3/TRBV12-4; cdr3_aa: TSSSSTGTYEQY
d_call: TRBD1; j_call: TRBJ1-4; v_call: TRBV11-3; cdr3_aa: ASSSGGRTNEKLF
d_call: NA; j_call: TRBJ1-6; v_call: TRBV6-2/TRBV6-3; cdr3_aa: ASSYVGSSSPLH
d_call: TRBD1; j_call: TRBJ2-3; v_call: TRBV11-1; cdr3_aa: ASSSGQGLSDTQY
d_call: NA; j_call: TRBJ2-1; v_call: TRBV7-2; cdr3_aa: ASSFASGFNNEQF
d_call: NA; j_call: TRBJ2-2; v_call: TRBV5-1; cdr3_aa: ASSLGPGRTNTGELF
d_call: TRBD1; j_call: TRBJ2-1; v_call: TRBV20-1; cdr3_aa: SASDRVPYNEQF
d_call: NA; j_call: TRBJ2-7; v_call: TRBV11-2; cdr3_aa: ASSLVGAQQY
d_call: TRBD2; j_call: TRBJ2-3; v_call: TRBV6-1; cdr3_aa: ASGLAGGDTQY
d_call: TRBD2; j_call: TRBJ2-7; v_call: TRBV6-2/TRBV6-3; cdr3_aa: ASSYKGLVPYEQY
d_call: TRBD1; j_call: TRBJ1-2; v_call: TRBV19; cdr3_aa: ASKISGTGIYGYT
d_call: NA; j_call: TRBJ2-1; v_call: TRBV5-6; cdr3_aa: ASNGDTDAYNEQF